This TCR beta chain was sequenced in a study of T cell changes during pregnancy in multiple sclerosis. Profiling relied on immunoSEQ multiplex PCR, and the TCRdb table lists in-frame clones only, not all of them. The sample lists about 51,000 clones, approximately 94% occurring once. This CDR3 contains 18 residues. V shed 1 base and J shed 0 bases, with 13 bases lying between them. Germline assignment: CDR1 LGHNT and CDR2 FRNRAP. The sequence derives from a female donor with multiple sclerosis, enrolled in a pregnancy study. The sample consisted of CD4+ T cells from peripheral blood mononuclear cells, taken in the second trimester of pregnancy. J is TRBJ1-6 and V is TRBV12-5, with D unclear. CDR3 sequence (DNA): TGTGCTAGTGGTTTGGGACCAGGTGAGGGCTCCTATAATTCACCCCTCCACTTT. Its protein is CASGLGPGEGSYNSPLHF.